This TCR beta chain derives from a study of blood T cell repertoires in COVID-19. Germline lookup yields CDR1 LGHNA and CDR2 YNFKEQ. With V trimmed by 2 bases and J by 6 bases, 4 bases remained unmatched. This CDR3 contains 15 residues. Study processing details: Amplification with reference gene primers provided the estimates of nucleated cell counts. Clones were read by immunoSEQ multiplex PCR, and TCRdb kept only the in-frame ones, dropping some. V, J and clone size were drawn from that table, and D and trimming were deduced from the DNA. The table has 150,000 to 250,000 clones, 75% to 85% seen once; the top ten hold about 11%. Those enrolled, adults aged roughly 18 to 95 years, came from about 24 US areas. Recovered status applied to Cohort 3 donors who had two consecutive negative PCRs. It also applied to those with clearance or with symptom resolution.

The rearrangement links TRBV4-2 to TRBJ1-2, with 12 positions matching TRBD1. The TCR sequence derives from a man aged 35 to 55 who had recovered from COVID-19. The material sequenced was PBMCs or T cells enriched from blood (not recorded which). CDR3 DNA: TGTGCCAGCAGCCAATCGGGGACAGGGGGCAATGGCTACACCTTC. Translated: CASSQSGTGGNGYTF.